The rows below give T cell receptor beta chains drawn from one sample of a study of T cells expressing NK-cell markers. TCRdb reanalyzed the 5' RACE reads, giving one entry per CDR3 protein sequence and no DNA. The sample has about 550,000 distinct CDR3 sequences. The sequenced material came from blood T cells: a sorted CD56 or NKG2C T cell subset, CD4+ or CD8+ T cells, or bulk PBMC T cells (not recorded which). These receptors originate from a man aged 18 to 30 in good health. CDR3s include the opening cysteine and the closing phenylalanine or tryptophan.

CDR3 protein: CASSRTGVPYNSPLHF; V gene: TRBV5-1; J gene: TRBJ1-6
CDR3 protein: CASSPTGTRATNEQFF; V gene: TRBV12-3/TRBV12-4; J gene: TRBJ2-1
CDR3 protein: CASLQGVWAYEQYF; V gene: TRBV7-6; J gene: TRBJ2-7
CDR3 protein: CASSIEEKEQFF; V gene: TRBV19; J gene: TRBJ2-1
CDR3 protein: CASSPKTSGSISYEQYF; V gene: TRBV3-1; J gene: TRBJ2-7
CDR3 protein: CASSYEMSWGSPYNEQFF; V gene: TRBV6-5; J gene: TRBJ2-1
CDR3 protein: CASSRLSGEQFF; V gene: TRBV11-2; J gene: TRBJ2-1
CDR3 protein: CASSLTVFQGGEQFF; V gene: TRBV5-1; J gene: TRBJ2-1
CDR3 protein: CATSVSPLEGQYF; V gene: TRBV24-1; J gene: TRBJ2-5
CDR3 protein: CASSSDINRKTVAGELFF; V gene: TRBV5-1; J gene: TRBJ2-2
CDR3 protein: CASSRLGETQYF; V gene: TRBV27; J gene: TRBJ2-5